Listed here are 26 T cell receptor beta chains from one sample, sequenced in a study of T cell clonality in common variable immunodeficiency. Their antigen targets remain unknown. Sequenced by immunoSEQ multiplex PCR; TCRdb stores in-frame clones only, minus some. The counts give 35,000 or so clones, none of them seen only once; 6% to 7.5% is held by the top ten. General study results and limits: Reportedly, TCR beta sequences from common variable immunodeficiency showed fewer deletions and N-nucleotide insertions.

Sequencing was done on a sample of peripheral blood mononuclear cells. The receptor set was obtained from a human donor with common variable immunodeficiency.

A note on this clone: Coverage ceases 3 residues before the CDR3 finishes, and the germline J gene fills in the end. The J gene is TRBJ2-2, the V gene TRBV30, with no clear D. This CDR3 is built from 12 residues. The germline V gene encodes CDR1 GTSNPN and CDR2 SVGIG (reference sequence). V was trimmed by 4 bases and J by 6 bases, leaving 9 bases between them. CDR3 DNA (partial): TGTGCCTGGACCCAAACAGCCGGGGAG. Its translation: CAWTQTAGE. The whole CDR3 protein is CAWTQTAGELFF.

In regard to this clone: The sequenced fragment ends 3 residues before the CDR3 boundary, so the rest is inferred from the germline J gene. This rearrangement joins TRBV20-1 to TRBJ1-5; no definite D call. Trimming cost V 5 bases and J 3 bases, with 14 bases left between them. Germline values: CDR1 DFQATT, CDR2 SNEGSKA (reference sequence). The CDR3 loop spans 14 amino acids. CDR3 sequence: CSARGGGLNQPQHF. The CDR3 bases that were read are TGCAGTGCTCGAGGTGGCGGGCTCAATCAGCCC.

This clone was observed a handful of times. CDR3 DNA (partial): TGTGCCAGCAGGTCACAGGGAGACTATGGC. As protein: CASRSQGDYG. The whole CDR3 is CASRSQGDYGYTF. The chain combines TRBV2 with TRBJ1-2, with TRBD1 as a possible D gene (6 bases). The read gets to within 3 residues of the CDR3 end, and the germline J gene fills in the rest. The CDR3 sequence is 13 residues long. Germline V gene lookup returns CDR1 SNHLY and CDR2 FYNNEI. V lost 6 bases, J lost 3 bases, and 11 bases lay in between.

Remarks on this clone: The read falls 3 residues short of the CDR3 end, and the missing part is taken from the germline J gene. This chain joins TRBV6-1 and TRBJ1-5, with 8 bases lining up with TRBD1. Trimming cost V 1 base and J 7 bases; bases outside gene matches: 9. The CDR3 is 16 amino acids. Germline CDR1 reads MNHNS; CDR2 reads SASEGT. The CDR3 loop reads CASSEGTGYWEQPQHF. The DNA read from the CDR3 is TGTGCCAGCAGTGAAGGGACAGGGTACTGGGAGCAGCCC.

This clone occurred a few times. The read halts 3 residues ahead of the CDR3 end, with the missing end drawn from the germline J gene. The chain carries TRBV19 and TRBJ2-1; possible D gene TRBD1, 6 bases. Germline CDR1 LNHDA, CDR2 SQIVND (reference sequence). V was clipped by 2 bases and J by 5 bases, with 25 bases between them. The CDR3 has 19 residues. CDR3 sequence reads: CASSIPGEINPLAHNEQFF. The CDR3 bases that were read are TGTGCCAGTAGTATACCAGGGGAAATAAACCCCCTCGCCCACAATGAG. Looking up the rest from reference TRBV19 and TRBJ2-1 gives the full variable domain: DGGITQSPKYLFRKEGQNVTLSCEQNLNHDAMYWYRQDPGQGLRLIYYSQIVNDFQKGDIAEGYSVSREKKESFPLTVTSAQKNPTAFYLCASSIPGEINPLAHNEQFFGPGTRLTVL.

This clone appeared many times. The DNA ends 3 residues before the CDR3 does, and the rest of the CDR3 is filled in from the germline J gene. The chain recombines TRBV27 with TRBJ2-3, with 9 nucleotides matching TRBD2. This CDR3 is built from 15 residues. V was clipped by 8 bases and J by 2 bases; unmatched bases: 8. Germline assignment: CDR1 MNHEY and CDR2 SMNVEV (reference sequence). CDR3 bases read: TGTGCCAGCTCCTATCTAGCGGGGAACACAGATACG. Protein sequence: CASSYLAGNTDT. The entire CDR3 is CASSYLAGNTDTQYF.

This clone has a count of ten or more. Coverage ceases 3 residues before the CDR3 finishes, and the germline J gene fills in the end. V and J are TRBV5-1 and TRBJ1-1, with TRBD1 as a possible D gene (5 bases). Germline V gene data show CDR1 as SGHRS and CDR2 as YFSETQ. The CDR3 sequence is 16 residues long. With 5 bases removed from V and 0 bases from J, the gap between germline ends came to 17 bases. The CDR3 protein is CASRNDRTPMNTEAFF. Incomplete CDR3 DNA: TGCGCCAGCAGAAACGACAGAACCCCCATGAACACTGAA.

On this clone: Sequencing ends 3 residues short of the CDR3 end; the germline J gene provides the rest. The chain has TRBV30 and TRBJ1-1; 7 positions agree with TRBD1. V was clipped by 2 bases and J by 3 bases; unmatched bases: 15. This CDR3 spans 17 amino acids. Germline V gene data show CDR1 as GTSNPN and CDR2 as SVGIG (reference sequence). The CDR3 spells CAWSPRTGLGPDTEAFF. CDR3 DNA (partial): TGTGCCTGGAGTCCACGGACAGGTCTCGGTCCAGACACTGAA.

CDR3 sequence reads: CASSELLRAGYTF. The sequenced CDR3 bases are TGTGCCAGCAGTGAATTACTTAGGGCGGGC. J is TRBJ1-2 and V is TRBV6-1; no clear D gene. Coverage ceases 3 residues before the CDR3 finishes, and the germline J gene fills in the end. This CDR3 is built from 13 residues. Germline lookup yields CDR1 MNHNS and CDR2 SASEGT.

This clone was found many times. The CDR3 end is not reached by the read, which stops 3 residues before it; the germline J gene fills it in. V and J are TRBV19 and TRBJ2-6; D might be TRBD2 (5 bases). The CDR3 totals 16 residues. Germline V CDR1 and CDR2: LNHDA, SQIVND (reference sequence). V was shortened by 4 bases and J by 0 bases, with 10 bases between the two germline ends. Partial CDR3 DNA: TGTGCCAGTAGTAAGGACGGACTCTCTGGGGCCAACGTC. Translated, it gives CASSKDGLSGANV. In full, the CDR3 reads CASSKDGLSGANVLTF.

In this sample, this clone turned up many times. The chain's CDR3 is CASSPPLQGADTEAFF. The part of the CDR3 DNA that was read is TGCGCCAGCAGCCCCCCTCTTCAGGGGGCAGATACTGAA. The chain joins TRBV5-1 to TRBJ1-1, with 8 bases identical to TRBD1. The sequence runs out 3 residues before the end of the CDR3; the remainder is reconstructed from the germline J gene. Germline-derived CDR1 and CDR2 are SGHRS and YFSETQ. Trimming cost V 4 bases and J 5 bases; bases outside gene matches: 13. This CDR3 is 16 amino acids long.

Of note for this clone: Read sequence stops 3 residues before the CDR3 end, and the germline J gene provides the missing end. The chain recombines TRBV6-1 with TRBJ2-7; D gene unclear. Deletions cut 1 base from V and 1 base from J, with 11 bases between. CDR3 length equals 15 residues. CDR1 MNHNS and CDR2 SASEGT come from the germline V gene. Incomplete CDR3 DNA: TGTGCCAGCAGTGAAGGGATAGAAGGGTCCTACGAG. It specifies CASSEGIEGSYE. The entire CDR3 protein is CASSEGIEGSYEQYF.

About this clone itself: The read halts 3 residues ahead of the CDR3 end, with the missing end drawn from the germline J gene. The J gene is TRBJ1-6, the V gene TRBV19, with no clear D. The CDR3 is 18 amino acids. V was trimmed by 4 bases and J by 0 bases, leaving 16 bases between them. Germline V gene data show CDR1 as LNHDA and CDR2 as SQIVND (reference sequence). The CDR3 DNA, read in part, is TGTGCCAGTAGTAACGCCATCTCCAGCGGCTCCTATAATTCACCC. Translating it yields CASSNAISSGSYNSP. The entire CDR3 is CASSNAISSGSYNSPLHF.

This clone was counted between two and nine times. The CDR3 end lies 3 residues beyond the end of the read and is filled in from the germline J gene. J is TRBJ2-5 and V is TRBV20-1; 7 bases fit TRBD2. Losses at the gene ends were 6 bases for V and 4 bases for J; bases not matched to a gene: 8. The CDR3 length is 13 residues. CDR1 and CDR2 from the germline V gene are DFQATT and SNEGSKA (reference sequence). The CDR3 is CSAKRGSVETQYF. Incomplete CDR3 DNA: TGCAGTGCCAAGCGGGGATCCGTAGAGACC.

On this clone: The CDR3 extends 3 residues past the end of the read, so its final part is completed from the germline J gene. The chain combines TRBV19 with TRBJ1-6; D may be TRBD1 (6 bases). The ends were cut back, 6 bases at V and 10 bases at J, with 16 bases in the middle. In germline, CDR1 is LNHDA, CDR2 SQIVND (reference sequence). The CDR3 covers 14 residues. The chain's CDR3 is CASRQNGRGSPLHF. CDR3 DNA, as far as it was read: TGTGCCAGTAGGCAAAACGGGAGGGGGTCACCC.

This clone was seen repeatedly, ten times or more. The read terminates 3 residues ahead of where the CDR3 ends, so the germline J gene completes it. The rearrangement joins TRBV6-1 to TRBJ2-6; D is uncertain. The germline V gene encodes CDR1 MNHNS and CDR2 SASEGT. The CDR3 covers 14 residues. Trimming removed 4 bases from V and 2 bases from J, with 6 bases in between. The CDR3 spells CASSGTTGANVLTF. The CDR3 bases that were read are TGTGCCAGCAGTGGCACAACTGGGGCCAACGTC.

In its sample, this clone was seen many times. The read falls 3 residues short of the CDR3 end, and the missing part is taken from the germline J gene. Other DNA sequences in the sample encode the same CDR3. The genes are TRBV7-9 and TRBJ1-2; D possibly corresponds to TRBD1 (5 bases). The CDR3 sequence is 13 residues long. Germline V gene sequence: CDR1 SEHNR, CDR2 FQNEAQ (reference sequence). Trimming pared 5 bases from V and 5 bases from J, leaving 12 bases between. The CDR3: CASSPGGLYGYTF. CDR3 bases read: TGTGCCAGCAGCCCCGGGGGACTTTATGGC.

This clone came up many times. The CDR3 end lies 3 residues beyond the end of the read and is filled in from the germline J gene. The genes are TRBV19 and TRBJ1-1; tentatively, D is TRBD1 (5 bases). The germline V and J ends were trimmed by 4 bases and 0 bases, with 15 bases remaining between them. Germline-derived CDR1 and CDR2 are LNHDA and SQIVND (reference sequence). The CDR3 loop spans 16 amino acids. CDR3 amino acids: CASSRAGGSLNTEAFF. The sequenced CDR3 bases are TGTGCCAGTAGTAGAGCGGGGGGGTCCTTGAACACTGAA. Using reference TRBV19 and TRBJ1-1 for the parts outside the CDR3, the full variable domain is DGGITQSPKYLFRKEGQNVTLSCEQNLNHDAMYWYRQDPGQGLRLIYYSQIVNDFQKGDIAEGYSVSREKKESFPLTVTSAQKNPTAFYLCASSRAGGSLNTEAFFGQGTRLTVV.

This clone has ten or more counts. The read is 3 residues too short to cover the CDR3 end, so that end is filled in from the germline J gene. The chain employs TRBV12-3 or TRBV12-4 and TRBJ2-4; the match to TRBD2 covers 11 bases. Losses at the gene ends were 5 bases for V and 6 bases for J; bases not matched to a gene: 6. The CDR3 is 15 residues long. CDR3 region: CASSNTGTSGNIQYF. Incomplete CDR3 DNA: TGTGCCAGCAGTAACACCGGGACTAGCGGAAACATT.

This clone was recorded many times. The read terminates 3 residues ahead of where the CDR3 ends, so the germline J gene completes it. The chain combines TRBV2 with TRBJ2-6; TRBD1 is a possible D gene (7 bases). This CDR3 is 13 amino acids long. Germline V gives CDR1 SNHLY, CDR2 FYNNEI. Trimming removed 7 bases from V and 7 bases from J, with 11 bases in between. This CDR3 reads CASKEGAANVLTF. The CDR3 DNA, read in part, is TGTGCCAGCAAGGAGGGGGCAGCCAACGTC.

This clone came up many times. CDR3 protein: CAWNRGRGLVTEAFF. CDR3 DNA (partial): TGTGCCTGGAATAGGGGGAGAGGTTTGGTCACTGAA. The V call is TRBV30, the J call TRBJ1-1; weak D call: TRBD1 (6 bases). The observed sequence ends 3 residues before the CDR3 terminus, with the missing tail filled in from the germline J gene. V lost 4 bases and J 4 bases, leaving 19 bases between the germline ends. This CDR3 spans 15 amino acids. Germline-derived CDR1 and CDR2 are GTSNPN and SVGIG (reference sequence).

This clone was found many times. The CDR3 goes on 3 residues after the read ends, and that part is filled in from the germline J gene. The rearrangement uses TRBV20-1 and TRBJ2-3; 7 bases fit TRBD2. This CDR3 has 14 residues. Per germline, CDR1 DFQATT and CDR2 SNEGSKA (reference sequence). V shed 6 bases, J shed 4 bases, and the junction held 10 bases outside the gene matches. This CDR3 is CSAPTSGAADTQYF. The CDR3 DNA, read in part, is TGCAGTGCCCCTACCAGCGGGGCCGCAGATACG.

Notes on this clone: The read is 3 residues too short to cover the CDR3 end, so that end is filled in from the germline J gene. This rearrangement joins TRBV30 to TRBJ1-2, with TRBD1 matching over 7 bases. Germline CDR1 is GTSNPN and CDR2 is SVGIG (reference sequence). The ends lost 8 bases at V and 3 bases at J; junction bases unmatched: 3. The CDR3 covers 11 residues. Partial CDR3 DNA: TGTGCCCAGGGGGAAGACTATGGC. This translates into CAQGEDYG. The CDR3 in full is CAQGEDYGYTF.

The table lists this clone with many counts. The read ends 3 residues before the CDR3 terminus; that terminus is restored from the germline J gene. The chain joins TRBV2 to TRBJ1-4, with D perhaps TRBD1 (5 bases). V was cut by 1 base and J by 1 base, with 10 bases left in between. Germline CDR1 is SNHLY and CDR2 is FYNNEI. This CDR3 comprises 16 residues. CDR3 loop: CASSEGAGGTNEKLFF. The CDR3 DNA, read in part, is TGTGCCAGCAGTGAAGGCGCGGGGGGAACTAATGAAAAA.

This clone has ten or more counts. Read sequence stops 3 residues before the CDR3 end, and the germline J gene provides the missing end. This sample also contains other DNA sequences that code for the same CDR3. The chain joins TRBV29-1 to TRBJ1-1, with 9 bases that match TRBD1. The CDR3 runs to 13 residues. CDR1 and CDR2 from the germline V gene are SQVTM and ANQGSEA. Trimming at V came to 6 bases and at J to 5 bases, leaving 7 bases not matched to a gene. The CDR3 here is CSVHRDRATEAFF. CDR3 bases read: TGCAGCGTACACCGGGACAGGGCGACTGAA.

This clone was detected many times. CDR3 protein: CASSQGSQEYSPLHF. The sequenced part of the CDR3 DNA is TGTGCCAGCAGCCAAGGCTCACAGGAATATTCACCC. The chain recombines TRBV4-2 with TRBJ1-6; perhaps TRBD1 as D (5 bases). The read halts 3 residues ahead of the CDR3 end, with the missing end drawn from the germline J gene. The CDR3 is made up of 15 amino acids. Germline CDR1 reads LGHNA; CDR2 reads YNFKEQ. V lost 1 base to trimming and J lost 8 bases, with 12 bases between them.